Presented here are 30 T cell receptor beta chains from one specimen sequenced in a study of OX40 agonist ivuxolimab in advanced cancers. Data came from immunoSEQ multiplex PCR; TCRdb stores just in-frame clones and leaves some out. The table includes more than 80,000 clones, roughly nine tenths detected once. The sequenced sample was CD4+ or CD8+ T cells sorted from blood, obtained in a trial of the OX40 agonist ivuxolimab. Receptors were obtained from an adult with an advanced solid tumor such as melanoma, head and neck, liver or kidney cancer.

The chain has TRBV9 and TRBJ1-2; 8 bases fit TRBD1. Germline-derived CDR1 and CDR2 are SGDLS and YYNGEE. The CDR3 consists of 16 residues. J lost 6 bases, V lost 3 bases, and 13 bases had no gene match. As DNA, the CDR3 is TGTGCCAGCAGCGGTAGCGCTGGCAGGGGGCATAATGGCTACACCTTC. Its translation: CASSGSAGRGHNGYTF.

V usage is TRBV4-1 and J usage is TRBJ2-5, with D possibly TRBD2 on 5 matching bases. The germline V and J ends were trimmed by 0 bases and 5 bases, with 25 bases remaining between them. The CDR3 totals 19 residues. In germline, CDR1 is MGHRA, CDR2 YSYEKL. DNA for the CDR3: TGCGCCAGCAGCCAAGATCTGTACGTAGAACTAGTCCTAGGGGAGACCCAGTACTTC. This codes for CASSQDLYVELVLGETQYF.

The V and J genes are TRBV19 and TRBJ1-2, with no clear D. V was pared by 2 bases and J by 4 bases, with 5 bases between. This CDR3 contains 12 residues. From germline, CDR1 is LNHDA and CDR2 SQIVND (reference sequence). The CDR3 protein is CASSIPAYGYTF. CDR3 nucleotides: TGTGCCAGTAGTATACCAGCCTATGGCTACACCTTC.

The chain carries TRBV18 and TRBJ2-3; TRBD2 matches 7 bases. Germline V CDR1 and CDR2: KGHSH, LQKENI. The CDR3 length is 15 residues. With 2 bases clipped from V and 0 bases from J, the junction kept 2 bases outside the gene matches. The CDR3 spells CASSPTSDSTDTQYF. The CDR3 DNA is TGTGCCAGCTCACCAACTAGCGACAGCACAGATACGCAGTATTTT.

The chain employs TRBV28 and TRBJ2-1; TRBD2 matches 11 bases. J gave up 7 bases and V 6 bases, and 8 bases lay outside the gene matches. Germline CDR1 is MDHEN and CDR2 is SYDVKM. CDR3 length equals 15 residues. The CDR3: CASSEHPSGRNEQFF. The CDR3 DNA is TGTGCCAGCAGCGAACACCCTAGCGGGAGGAATGAGCAGTTCTTC.

The rearrangement joins TRBV25-1 to TRBJ1-1; 7 bases are a match to TRBD1. The junction had 4 bases not matched to a gene; V was cut back by 2 bases and J by 4 bases. The CDR3 runs 14 residues. Looked up from germline, CDR1 is MGHDK and CDR2 is SYGVNS. CDR3 sequence: CASSELAGGTEAFF. CDR3 DNA sequence: TGTGCCAGCAGTGAACTGGCAGGGGGCACTGAAGCTTTCTTT.

The rearrangement uses TRBV25-1 and TRBJ2-1; 9 bases are shared with TRBD1. The V segment lost 6 bases and the J segment 2 bases; nucleotides outside the gene matches: 5. Germline V lookup: CDR1 MGHDK, CDR2 SYGVNS. The CDR3 is 15 residues long. CDR3: CASSPGQGPYNEQFF. The CDR3 nucleotides read TGTGCCAGCAGCCCGGGACAGGGACCCTACAATGAGCAGTTCTTC.

The chain has TRBV29-1 and TRBJ2-3, with D possibly TRBD2 on 5 matching bases. The CDR3 has 14 residues. Germline V gives CDR1 SQVTM, CDR2 ANQGSEA. The V end lost 3 bases, the J end lost 7 bases, and 17 bases lay between the germline ends. CDR3 residues: CSVEVNSGVYTQYF. DNA of the CDR3: TGCAGCGTTGAGGTCAACAGCGGCGTGTATACGCAGTATTTT.

The chain is built from TRBV27 and TRBJ2-5, with D maybe TRBD2 (6 bases). Trimming stripped 6 bases from V and 5 bases from J, with 16 bases between. CDR3 length: 14 residues. CDR1 and CDR2 (germline): MNHEY, SMNVEV (reference sequence). The CDR3 coding sequence is TGTGCCAGCAGGCATACGGGAGAACTGGAGACCCAGTACTTC. Its translation: CASRHTGELETQYF.

The chain combines TRBV27 with TRBJ2-2, with 13 bases aligning to TRBD2. V shed 2 bases and J 8 bases; nucleotides not matched to a gene: 5. The CDR3 length is 16 residues. Germline CDR1 MNHEY, CDR2 SMNVEV (reference sequence). The CDR3 is CASSLSPGLAGGELFF. The CDR3 bases are TGTGCCAGCAGTTTAAGCCCGGGACTAGCGGGGGGGGAGCTGTTTTTT.

The chain joins TRBV6-5 to TRBJ2-7; TRBD2 might be the D (6 bases). Germline CDR1 is MNHEY and CDR2 is SVGAGI. The CDR3 sequence is 15 residues long. Trimming took 6 bases from V and 3 from J, leaving 18 bases between them. CDR3 protein: CASRDLALSLYEQYF. The CDR3 DNA reads TGTGCCAGCAGGGATCTAGCGCTCAGTCTCTACGAGCAGTACTTC.

The chain employs TRBV18 and TRBJ2-3, with TRBD2 as a possible D gene (5 bases). The V and J ends lost 2 bases and 3 bases respectively, with 6 bases between them. CDR1 is KGHSH and CDR2 is LQKENI in the germline V gene. There are 13 residues in the CDR3. Here the CDR3 DNA reads TGTGCCAGCTCACCAAGGGAGACAGATACGCAGTATTTT. It specifies CASSPRETDTQYF.

The gene calls are TRBV27 and TRBJ2-1; TRBD2 agrees at 9 bases. Germline CDR1 MNHEY, CDR2 SMNVEV (reference sequence). The V segment lost 3 bases and the J segment 7 bases; nucleotides outside the gene matches: 19. This CDR3 comprises 19 residues. The CDR3, as DNA: TGTGCCAGCAGTTTTTACCGGGTAGCGGGAGTTCCACAGCCGAATGAGCAGTTCTTC. Protein: CASSFYRVAGVPQPNEQFF.

This chain joins TRBV11-3 and TRBJ1-4; no definite D call. This CDR3 contains 14 residues. Germline CDR1 reads SGHNT; CDR2 reads YENEEA. V lost 1 base and J 8 bases, leaving 11 bases between the germline ends. The chain's CDR3 is CASSLGGLREKLFF. The CDR3 coding sequence is TGTGCCAGCAGCTTAGGCGGCTTAAGGGAAAAACTGTTTTTT. Complete variable domain (other parts from reference TRBV11-3 and TRBJ1-4): EAGVVQSPRYKIIEKKQPVAFWCNPISGHNTLYWYLQNLGQGPELLIRYENEEAVDDSQLPKDRFSAERLKGVDSTLKIQPAELGDSAVYLCASSLGGLREKLFFGSGTQLSVL.

The V gene is TRBV6-4, the J gene TRBJ2-3; TRBD2 aligns across 7 bases. The V gene end was trimmed by 3 bases and the J gene end by 7 bases; junction bases not matched to a gene: 4. This CDR3 has 13 amino acids. Germline assignment: CDR1 MRHNA and CDR2 SNTAGT. CDR3 DNA: TGTGCCAGCAGTGAGGGGGAGGGGAATACGCAGTATTTT. The encoded protein is CASSEGEGNTQYF.

This clone showed up just once. The chain employs TRBV30 and TRBJ2-7; D gene ambiguous. The CDR3 runs 15 residues. Trimming stripped 3 bases from V and 4 bases from J, with 19 bases between. From germline, CDR1 is GTSNPN and CDR2 SVGIG (reference sequence). The CDR3 sequence: CAWRTRSPGVYEQYF. The CDR3 DNA follows: TGTGCCTGGAGAACCCGGTCCCCCGGTGTTTACGAGCAGTACTTC.

This clone showed up just once. The chain is built from TRBV27 and TRBJ2-6, with TRBD1 matching 8 bases. Germline V gene lookup returns CDR1 MNHEY and CDR2 SMNVEV (reference sequence). After removal of 5 bases from V and 4 bases from J, the junction contained 10 bases not matched to a gene. The CDR3 is 17 amino acids. In DNA form, the CDR3 reads TGTGCCAGCAGTATCGGACAGGGAAGATCGGGGGCCAACGTCCTGACTTTC. It specifies CASSIGQGRSGANVLTF.

The rearrangement joins TRBV14 to TRBJ1-2, with TRBD1 as a possible D gene (6 bases). In germline, CDR1 is SGHDN, CDR2 FVKESK. There are 19 residues in the CDR3. V lost 3 bases and J lost 3, with 26 bases in between. CDR3 sequence reads: CASSHYRYRERALHYGYTF. The DNA of the CDR3 is TGTGCCAGCAGCCACTACAGGTACAGGGAGAGGGCTTTACACTATGGCTACACCTTC.

Only one count was recorded for this clone. V and J are TRBV19 and TRBJ2-1, with D uncertain. Trimming pared 3 bases from V and 0 bases from J, leaving 9 bases between. This CDR3 contains 15 residues. Germline V CDR1 and CDR2: LNHDA, SQIVND (reference sequence). In nucleotides, the CDR3 is TGTGCCAGTAGTATGTCAGTGAACTCCTACAATGAGCAGTTCTTC. Translated, it gives CASSMSVNSYNEQFF.

Of note for this clone: One end of the junction does not line up with germline, which may come from a read error. The V and J genes are TRBV11-2 and TRBJ2-7; TRBD2 matches at 10 bases. Germline CDR1 is SGHAT and CDR2 is FQNNGV. The CDR3 has 14 residues. The CDR3 loop reads CASSLAGGGGEQYF. The CDR3, as DNA: TGTGCCAGCAGTTTAGCGGGAGGAGGGGGCGAGCAGTACTTC. The full variable domain, rest sourced from reference TRBV11-2 and TRBJ2-7, is EAGVAQSPRYKIIEKRQSVAFWCNPISGHATLYWYQQILGQGPKLLIQFQNNGVVDDSQLPKDRFSAERLKGVDSTLKIQPAKLEDSAVYLCASSLAGGGGEQYFGPGTRLTVT.

V gene TRBV28 combines with J gene TRBJ2-7; D is possibly TRBD1 (6 bases). CDR1 is MDHEN and CDR2 is SYDVKM in the germline V gene. This CDR3 comprises 14 residues. V was clipped by 5 bases and J by 7 bases, with 18 bases between them. CDR3 in DNA: TGTGCCAGCAGTACCCCCGAACAGGGCCCTGAGCAGTACTTC. It codes for CASSTPEQGPEQYF.

This clone was seen only once. CDR3 DNA: TGTGCCAGCACGACCTTGAACACTGAAGCTTTCTTT. This gives the protein CASTTLNTEAFF. This chain uses TRBV28 with TRBJ1-1; D not resolved. Germline CDR1 is MDHEN and CDR2 is SYDVKM. This CDR3 has 12 residues. Trimming stripped 7 bases from V and 0 bases from J, with 6 bases between.

The rearrangement links TRBV5-6 to TRBJ1-2; D unclear. Germline assignment: CDR1 SGHDT and CDR2 YYEEEE. The V end was cut by 0 bases, the J end by 8 bases, with 17 bases between. The length of the CDR3 is 15 residues. The CDR3 reads CASSLGGSWVGGYTF. Written as DNA, the CDR3 is TGTGCCAGCAGCTTGGGTGGATCGTGGGTCGGCGGCTACACCTTC. The entire variable domain, with the rest obtained from reference TRBV5-6 and TRBJ1-2, is as follows: DAGVTQSPTHLIKTRGQQVTLRCSPKSGHDTVSWYQQALGQGPQFIFQYYEEEERQRGNFPDRFSGHQFPNYSSELNVNALLLGDSALYLCASSLGGSWVGGYTFGSGTRLTVV.

V is TRBV29-1 and J is TRBJ2-1, with 7 bases fitting TRBD2. CDR1 SQVTM and CDR2 ANQGSEA come from the germline V gene. The CDR3 is 12 residues long. The ends lost 4 bases at V and 10 bases at J; junction bases unmatched: 7. CDR3 sequence (DNA): TGCAGCGTTGCTCAAGCGGGAACCGAGCAGTTCTTC. Translated, it gives CSVAQAGTEQFF.

This chain links TRBV19 with TRBJ2-1; no firm D call. Germline V gene sequence: CDR1 LNHDA, CDR2 SQIVND (reference sequence). CDR3 length: 14 amino acids. Trimming took 6 bases from V and 5 from J, leaving 14 bases between them. CDR3 in amino acids: CASSEFRSNNEQFF. The CDR3 DNA reads TGTGCCAGTAGCGAGTTTAGGTCCAACAATGAGCAGTTCTTC.

The J gene is TRBJ1-2, the V gene TRBV21-1. TRBV21-1 is labeled a pseudogene. The CDR3 sequence is 13 residues long. The CDR3 loop is CASSGGQSYGYTF. The CDR3, as DNA: TGTGCCAGCAGCGGGGGGCAGAGCTATGGCTACACCTTC.

The J gene is TRBJ1-2, the V gene TRBV19, with D possibly being TRBD1 (5 bases). This CDR3 region has 13 residues. Per germline, CDR1 LNHDA and CDR2 SQIVND (reference sequence). The germline V and J ends were trimmed by 6 bases and 3 bases, with 11 bases remaining between them. The CDR3 reads CASSQTGHYGYTF. The CDR3 DNA reads as TGTGCCAGTAGCCAAACAGGCCACTATGGCTACACCTTC.

The chain joins TRBV7-2 to TRBJ2-3; 8 bases fit TRBD2. After removal of 4 bases from V and 7 bases from J, the junction contained 10 bases not matched to a gene. This CDR3 comprises 15 residues. Germline V gene sequence: CDR1 SGHTA, CDR2 FQGNSA. CDR3 in amino acids: CASSSAGTSGYTQYF. The CDR3 coding sequence is TGTGCCAGCAGCTCAGCCGGGACTAGTGGCTATACGCAGTATTTT.

This chain connects TRBV10-1 to TRBJ2-7, with TRBD2 as a possible D gene (6 bases). Germline CDR1 reads WNHNN; CDR2 reads SYGVQD (reference sequence). Between the trimmed V and J ends, which lost 3 bases and 2 bases, there was a span of 17 bases. This CDR3 region has 16 residues. This CDR3 is CASSDGGGRDPYEQYF. The CDR3 nucleotides are TGCGCCAGCAGTGATGGAGGAGGGCGGGACCCCTACGAGCAGTACTTC.

V and J are TRBV2 and TRBJ2-3, with D unresolved. The V and J ends lost 0 bases and 1 base respectively, with 8 bases between them. From germline, CDR1 is SNHLY and CDR2 FYNNEI. This CDR3 contains 15 residues. The CDR3 nucleotides read TGTGCCAGCAGTGAAGCGAGCGTGGGCACAGATACGCAGTATTTT. Translation: CASSEASVGTDTQYF.